The clone carrying this T cell receptor beta chain was observed at least ten times. What it recognizes is unknown. Unique molecular identifiers were used to barcode this TCRbeta library. One entry per CDR3 protein results from TCRdb running MiXCR on the PCR reads. In the table there are about 200,000 distinct CDR3 sequences, approximately 6% of which are singletons. The record originates from a study of T-cell reconstitution after alpha-beta-depleted transplantation in children. Study outcomes and limitations: By one year post-transplant, T-cell counts and diversity largely arose from T cells that were newly produced. The origin of alpha-beta T cells about two months after transplant was reportedly several hundred expanded graft clones.

CDR3 length: 14 amino acids. In germline, CDR1 is SQVTM, CDR2 ANQGSEA. V trimming: 1 base; J trimming: 1 base; junction bases outside the gene matches: 2. The chain joins TRBV29-1 to TRBJ2-7, with 9 bases matching TRBD1. The source was PBMCs, collected before TCRalphabeta/CD19-depleted stem cell transplant. The clonotype comes from a girl in the first two years of life with combined immunodeficiency, due to receive a stem cell transplant. The CDR3 DNA reads TGCAGCGTTGAAGGGGACAGGGAATCCTACGAGCAGTACTTC. Its protein is CSVEGDRESYEQYF.